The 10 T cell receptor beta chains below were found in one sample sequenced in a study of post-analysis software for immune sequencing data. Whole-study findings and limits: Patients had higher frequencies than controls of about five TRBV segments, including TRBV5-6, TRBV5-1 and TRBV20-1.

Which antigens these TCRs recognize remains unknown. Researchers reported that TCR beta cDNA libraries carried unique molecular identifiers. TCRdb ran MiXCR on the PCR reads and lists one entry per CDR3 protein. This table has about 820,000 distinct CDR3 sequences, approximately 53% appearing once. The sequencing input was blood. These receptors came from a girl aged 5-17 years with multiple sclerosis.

Written as DNA, the CDR3 is TGTGCCAGCAGTGAGAGGGTGAACACTGAAGCTTTCTTT. The encoded protein is CASSERVNTEAFF. V usage is TRBV2 and J usage is TRBJ1-1, with D unresolved. CDR1 is SNHLY, CDR2 FYNNEI, per germline. V was cut by 3 bases and J by 0 bases, with 5 bases left in between. There are 13 residues in the CDR3.

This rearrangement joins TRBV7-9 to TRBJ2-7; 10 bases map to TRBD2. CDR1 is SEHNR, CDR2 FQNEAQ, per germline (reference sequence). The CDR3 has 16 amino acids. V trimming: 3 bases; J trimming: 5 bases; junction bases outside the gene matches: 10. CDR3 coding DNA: TGTGCCAGCAGCTTGGCCCGACTAGCGGGTATAGACGAGCAGTACTTC. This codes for CASSLARLAGIDEQYF.

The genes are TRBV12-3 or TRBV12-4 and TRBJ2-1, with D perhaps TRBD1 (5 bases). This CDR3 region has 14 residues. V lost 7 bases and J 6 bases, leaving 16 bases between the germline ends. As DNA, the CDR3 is TGTGCCAGCACTCCTCACGCTACAGGCAATGAGCAGTTCTTC. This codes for CASTPHATGNEQFF.

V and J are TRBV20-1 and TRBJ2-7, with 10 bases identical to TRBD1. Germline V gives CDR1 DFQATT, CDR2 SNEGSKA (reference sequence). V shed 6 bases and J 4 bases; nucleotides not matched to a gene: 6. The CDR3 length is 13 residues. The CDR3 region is CSAARQGAYEQYF. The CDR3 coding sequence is TGCAGTGCCGCCCGACAGGGGGCTTACGAGCAGTACTTC.

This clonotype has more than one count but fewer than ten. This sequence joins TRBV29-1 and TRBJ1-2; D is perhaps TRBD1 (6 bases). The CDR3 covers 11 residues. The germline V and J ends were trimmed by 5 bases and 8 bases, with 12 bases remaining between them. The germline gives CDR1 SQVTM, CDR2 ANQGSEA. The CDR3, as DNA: TGCAGCGTTTACCAGGGGCGAGGCTACACCTTC. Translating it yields CSVYQGRGYTF.

The CDR3 DNA is TGCAGTGCCCCGCGACTAGCCGGGCGGACCCAGTACTTC. It yields the protein CSAPRLAGRTQYF. The V gene is TRBV20-1, the J gene TRBJ2-5; 7 bases fit TRBD2. Trimming cost V 6 bases and J 7 bases; bases outside gene matches: 11. Germline-derived CDR1 and CDR2 are DFQATT and SNEGSKA (reference sequence). This CDR3 contains 13 residues.

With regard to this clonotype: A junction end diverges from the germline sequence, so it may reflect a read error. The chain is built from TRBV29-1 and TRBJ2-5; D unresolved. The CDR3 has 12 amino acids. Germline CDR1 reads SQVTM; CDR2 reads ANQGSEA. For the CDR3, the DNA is TGCAGCGCCGGCTGGGCAGCAGAGACCCGGTACTTC. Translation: CSAGWAAETRYF. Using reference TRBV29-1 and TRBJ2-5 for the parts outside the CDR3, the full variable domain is SAVISQKPSRDICQRGTSLTIQCQVDSQVTMMFWYRQQPGQSLTLIATANQGSEATYESGFVIDKFPISRPNLTFSTLTVSNMSPEDSSIYLCSAGWAAETRYFGPGTRLLVL.

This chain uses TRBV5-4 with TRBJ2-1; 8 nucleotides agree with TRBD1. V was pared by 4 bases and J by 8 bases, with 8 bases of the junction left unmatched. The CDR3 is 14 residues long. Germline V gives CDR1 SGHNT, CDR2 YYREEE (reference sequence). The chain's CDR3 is CASSRTGYGHEQFF. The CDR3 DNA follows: TGTGCCAGCAGCCGGACAGGGTATGGGCATGAGCAGTTCTTC.

The CDR3: CASSELQGLTDTQYF. CDR3 coding DNA: TGTGCCAGCAGTGAACTTCAGGGCCTCACAGATACGCAGTATTTT. The chain links TRBV2 to TRBJ2-3; TRBD1 might be the D (5 bases). Germline V gives CDR1 SNHLY, CDR2 FYNNEI. V gave up 2 bases and J gave up 2 bases, with 11 bases separating them. The CDR3 covers 15 residues.

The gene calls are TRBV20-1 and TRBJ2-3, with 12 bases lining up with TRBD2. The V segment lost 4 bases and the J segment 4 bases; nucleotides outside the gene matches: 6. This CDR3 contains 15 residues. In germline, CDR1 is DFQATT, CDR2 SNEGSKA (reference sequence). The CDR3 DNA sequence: TGCAGTGCTACCCTGACTAGCGGGGGACCAGATACGCAGTATTTT. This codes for CSATLTSGGPDTQYF.